The 2 T cell receptor beta chains in this list originate from one sample, sequenced in a study of patients and donors after allogeneic stem cell transplantation. TCRdb redid the calling of the RT-PCR reads with MiXCR, one entry per CDR3 protein. The sample comprises 900,000 to 1,000,000 distinct CDR3 sequences, approximately 19% of which are singletons, and around 6% rests with the top ten. Material: blood, either unsorted or a sorted T cell fraction (not recorded which). Receptors originate from a human donor who was either an allogeneic HSCT recipient or a stem cell or donor lymphocyte infusion donor (not recorded which). It is not recorded whose cells these are; they may come from a transplant donor.

The J gene is TRBJ1-3, the V gene TRBV6-1, with D perhaps TRBD1 (6 bases). The CDR3 consists of 15 residues. With 6 bases removed from V and 11 bases from J, the gap between germline ends came to 23 bases. Germline CDR1 is MNHNS and CDR2 is SASEGT. DNA for the CDR3: TGTGCCAGCAGCGTAACATGGGGGGCGGAATTTTCCATATATTTT. Translated, it gives CASSVTWGAEFSIYF.

This clonotype was seen a few times. J is TRBJ2-7 and V is TRBV29-1, with 11 bases that match TRBD1. The CDR3 has 13 amino acids. V lost 3 bases and J lost 5; bases outside the gene matches: 3. CDR1 and CDR2 from the germline V gene are SQVTM and ANQGSEA. The CDR3 reads CSVEDRGLHEQYF. The CDR3, as DNA: TGCAGCGTTGAGGACAGGGGGCTCCACGAGCAGTACTTC.